This T cell receptor (beta chain) was captured by sequencing in a study of T cell changes during pregnancy in multiple sclerosis. The V and J ends lost 4 bases and 7 bases respectively, with 14 bases between them. Germline V lookup: CDR1 SGHRS, CDR2 YFSETQ. This CDR3 region has 14 residues. Some clones are missing from TCRdb's copy, which holds only in-frame ones; the method was immunoSEQ multiplex PCR. In the table there are 120,000 or so clones, 80% to 95% of which are singletons. This receptor was taken from a female donor with multiple sclerosis, enrolled in a pregnancy study. The V call is TRBV5-1, the J call TRBJ1-4; tentatively, D is TRBD1 (6 bases). The material sequenced was peripheral blood, taken before pregnancy. The CDR3 here is CASSKTTGSEKLFF. The CDR3 region has the DNA TGCGCCAGCAGCAAAACAACAGGGAGTGAAAAACTGTTTTTT.